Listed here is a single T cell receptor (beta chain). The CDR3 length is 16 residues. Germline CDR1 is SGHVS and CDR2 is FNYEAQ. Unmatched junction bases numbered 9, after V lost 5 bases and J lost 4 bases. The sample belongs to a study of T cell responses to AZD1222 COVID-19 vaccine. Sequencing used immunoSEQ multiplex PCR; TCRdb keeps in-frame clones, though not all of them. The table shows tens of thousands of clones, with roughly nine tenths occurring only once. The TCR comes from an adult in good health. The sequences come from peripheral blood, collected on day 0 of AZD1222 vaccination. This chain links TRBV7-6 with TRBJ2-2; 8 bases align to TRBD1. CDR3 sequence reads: CASSNPGGALTGELFF. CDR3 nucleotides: TGTGCCAGCAGCAACCCAGGGGGCGCGCTCACCGGGGAGCTGTTTTTT.